The T cell receptor (beta chain) described here comes from a study of T cell responses to AZD1222 COVID-19 vaccine (dated by TCRdb to about 2021). Context from the whole study: TCR sequencing was performed for more than 230 trial participants, of whom about 200 were given two doses of AZD1222 and 26 were given two doses of MenACWY control vaccine. Enrollment into the trials was organized by age into subgroups of 18-55, 56-69 and 70-plus years, and those subgroups contained about 160, 30 and 59 TCR-sequenced participants, respectively.

A word on this clone: Its recognized antigen is unknown. Per-base quality was not reported, and no clone a single base away is much larger than it.

The meaning of the sample's time point label: about 28 days (+/-7) after the second vaccine dose. AZD1222 recipients with second doses at about 4 weeks or about 12 weeks were pooled, because spike-specific TCR depth and breadth did not differ between schedules. Vaccinee samples were obtained from the UK trials COV001 and COV002, which included a single-blind randomized controlled phase 2/3 trial of AZD1222 (ChAdOx1 nCoV-19) in healthy adults. For TCRbeta chain sequencing, PBMC samples from trial participants were taken at day 0 and at day 28 after the second dose. The junction shows trimming of 6 bases on V and 3 bases on J, and the gene matches do not reach 4 bases of it. The CDR3 spans 13 residues, from the cysteine through the phenylalanine. CDR3 DNA only is kept here, 39 bases in frame from base 1. The germline V gene yields SGHNT for CDR1 and YENEEA for CDR2. The CDR3 regions of human TCRbeta chains were analyzed by immunosequencing. In the original analysis: Repertoire TCRs were checked for matches against a reference library of SARS-CoV-2-specific TCRs that had been generated using the MIRA antigen-specificity platform. Breadth was defined as the fraction of unique TCRs that were SARS-CoV-2-associated, and depth was defined as the fraction of total T cells that were SARS-CoV-2-associated. Each spike-specific TCR was assigned to its reactive spike region and to a CD4 or CD8 class using the MIRA data. Log10-transformed breadth and depth values were compared by one-way ANOVA with Sidak's multiple comparisons tests. TCRdb re-hosts the immuneACCESS table, in-frame sequences only. Its copies lack some clones; in the studies checked, an unresolved V gene accounts for under half of them, and the cause for the rest is not known. That table gives V, J and clone size, and the DNA gave D and trimming. Present in this sample are more than 120,000 clones, 86% of which were seen just once. The biggest ten clones account for approximately 5% of the sample.

The investigation overall reported the following: Because no day 14 peak-response samples were available, repertoires were characterized only after the peak T cell response. The 56-69-year group was small, and its depth increase did not reach significance, likely because of low power. Conclusions about previously exposed vaccinees are limited because only a handful of AZD1222 recipients were SARS-CoV-2 seropositive at baseline. Participants were mostly white British, with more females than males. The authors suggested clonal diversity may have been underestimated. Epitopes outside the regions mutated in the B.1.351 and B.1.1.7 variants were reportedly recognized by nearly half of the unique spike-specific TCRs. CD4 TCRs associated with the vaccine covered the entire spike protein, and the dominant responses were in regions 160-218 and 743-854. Spike-specific TCR breadth and depth rose significantly after two AZD1222 doses compared with day 0 and with MenACWY recipients.

The source is an adult who received the AZD1222 COVID-19 vaccine. The sample in question was peripheral blood, obtained 28 days after the second AZD1222 dose. The rearranged segments are TRBV11-3 and TRBJ2-7; 8 bases in the middle match TRBD1. The sequenced DNA is TGTGCCAGCAGTCTTACAGGGGGCTACGAGCAGTACTTC. The translation is CASSLTGGYEQYF.